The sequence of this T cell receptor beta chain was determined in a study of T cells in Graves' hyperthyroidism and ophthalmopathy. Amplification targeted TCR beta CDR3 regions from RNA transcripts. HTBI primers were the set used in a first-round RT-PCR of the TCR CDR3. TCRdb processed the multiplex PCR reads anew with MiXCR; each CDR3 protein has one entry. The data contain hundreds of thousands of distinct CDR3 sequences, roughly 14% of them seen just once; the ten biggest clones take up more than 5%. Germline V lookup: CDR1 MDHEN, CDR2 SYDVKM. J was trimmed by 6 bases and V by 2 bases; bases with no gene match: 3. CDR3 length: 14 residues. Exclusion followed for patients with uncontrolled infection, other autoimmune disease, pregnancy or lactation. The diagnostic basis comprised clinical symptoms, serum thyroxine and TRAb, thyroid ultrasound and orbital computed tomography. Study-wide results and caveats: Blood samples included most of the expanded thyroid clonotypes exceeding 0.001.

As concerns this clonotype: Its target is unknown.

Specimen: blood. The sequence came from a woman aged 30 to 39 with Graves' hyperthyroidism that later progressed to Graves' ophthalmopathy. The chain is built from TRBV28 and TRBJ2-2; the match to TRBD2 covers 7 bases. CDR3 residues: CASSLSGDPGELFF. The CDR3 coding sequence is TGTGCCAGCAGTTTAAGCGGGGACCCCGGGGAGCTGTTTTTT.